Here is one TCR beta chain with its context. The table came from immunoSEQ multiplex PCR; TCRdb's copy has only in-frame clones and leaves some out. This table has under 75,000 clones, 80% appearing once. This sample is drawn from a study of blood T cell repertoires in COVID-19. Study overall: Sources were T cells, B-cell-depleted T cells, or PBMCs; the material itself was cDNA or gDNA.

Germline V gene lookup returns CDR1 LGHDT and CDR2 YNNKEL (reference sequence). With 0 bases removed from V and 7 bases from J, the gap between germline ends came to 12 bases. The CDR3 has 14 residues. The rearrangement uses TRBV3-1 (or the pseudogene TRBV3-2) and TRBJ2-5; tentatively, D is TRBD2 (5 bases). The sequence derives from a man between 60 and 70 years old with acute or convalescent COVID-19. Sequenced input: peripheral blood. CDR3 in DNA: TGTGCCAGCAGCCAAGATCTCGGGGTTGGGACCCAGTACTTC. Encoded protein: CASSQDLGVGTQYF.